The 5 T cell receptor beta chains listed next were all sequenced from one sample in a study of T cell responses to AZD1222 COVID-19 vaccine. The data were produced by immunoSEQ multiplex PCR, yet TCRdb's version contains in-frame clones alone and is incomplete. The sample has about 130,000 clones, around 84% seen once. Source: peripheral blood, taken on day 0 of AZD1222 vaccination. These receptor sequences come from an adult in good health.

V gene TRBV6-1 combines with J gene TRBJ1-2; D gene unclear. Germline assignment: CDR1 MNHNS and CDR2 SASEGT. Trimming pared 3 bases from V and 8 bases from J, leaving 10 bases between. The CDR3 covers 12 residues. For the CDR3, the DNA is TGTGCCAGCAGTGACGGCCCCAGGGGCTACACCTTC. Protein: CASSDGPRGYTF.

CDR3 sequence: CATGQNTEAFF. For the CDR3, the DNA is TGTGCCACAGGACAGAACACTGAAGCTTTCTTT. The chain recombines TRBV2 with TRBJ1-1; D might be TRBD1 (5 bases). Germline V lookup: CDR1 SNHLY, CDR2 FYNNEI. V was trimmed by 10 bases and J by 1 base, leaving 7 bases between them. This CDR3 is built from 11 residues.

This clone was observed once. The gene calls are TRBV7-2 and TRBJ1-3; D ambiguous. Germline CDR1 and CDR2: SGHTA and FQGNSA. CDR3 size: 17 residues. V lost 0 bases and J lost 8, with 20 bases in between. The CDR3 sequence is CASSLALGRSRKDTIYF. In DNA, the CDR3 is TGTGCCAGCAGCTTAGCGCTAGGACGCAGCAGGAAGGACACCATATATTTT.

This clone has only a few counts. The chain carries TRBV12-3 or TRBV12-4 and TRBJ2-1; no clear D. This CDR3 is 13 amino acids long. V lost 1 base, J lost 9 bases, and 10 bases lay in between. The CDR3 protein is CASSLEPKGEQFF. DNA for the CDR3: TGTGCCAGCAGTTTAGAACCAAAGGGTGAGCAGTTCTTC.

This chain connects TRBV25-1 to TRBJ2-7; D might be TRBD1 (6 bases). Trimming removed 6 bases from V and 5 bases from J, with 20 bases in between. The CDR3 is 15 residues long. Germline V gene data show CDR1 as MGHDK and CDR2 as SYGVNS. CDR3 sequence: CASRPQGSAMNEQYF. The CDR3 nucleotides are TGTGCCAGCAGACCTCAGGGGTCGGCGATGAACGAGCAGTACTTC.